The 11 T cell receptor beta chains below come from one sample, sequenced in a study of blood T cells in healthy people across ages. The authors ran a second PCR of about 7 to 11 cycles using a sample-barcoded 5' primer and a J-beta primer mix. Via MiXCR, TCRdb re-called the 5' RACE reads, giving one row per CDR3 protein. The sample shows about 930,000 distinct CDR3 sequences, around 29% of them seen only once. The same data also contributed to another study, on T cells of mothers and their children.

Sequenced: blood. The receptors come from a middle-aged woman in good health.

The chain links TRBV9 to TRBJ2-1; TRBD1 matches at 11 bases. The CDR3 consists of 15 residues. CDR1 SGDLS and CDR2 YYNGEE come from the germline V gene. The J segment lost 6 bases and the V segment lost 3 bases, leaving 5 bases of the junction unmatched. CDR3 in amino acids: CASSAMGTGGNEQFF. The CDR3 DNA follows: TGTGCCAGCAGCGCGATGGGGACAGGGGGCAATGAGCAGTTCTTC.

A note on this clonotype: This clone may be a read error of a much larger clone one base away. The rearrangement joins TRBV20-1 to TRBJ2-1; TRBD2 aligns across 8 bases. The germline V gene encodes CDR1 DFQATT and CDR2 SNEGSKA (reference sequence). The CDR3 contains 14 residues. V trimming: 6 bases; J trimming: 4 bases; junction bases outside the gene matches: 8. In DNA, the CDR3 is TGCAGTGCAAAAAGCGGGGGAACATACAATGAGCAGTTCTTC. It translates to CSAKSGGTYNEQFF.

This clonotype was counted ten times or more. The chain combines TRBV7-2 with TRBJ2-7; tentatively, D is TRBD1 or TRBD2 (6 bases each). The V gene's germline CDR1 is SGHTA and CDR2 FQGNSA. CDR3 length: 16 amino acids. V lost 1 base and J 0 bases, leaving 13 bases between the germline ends. CDR3 residues: CASSLVGGLNSYEQYF. The CDR3, as DNA: TGTGCCAGCAGCTTAGTGGGGGGCTTAAACTCCTACGAGCAGTACTTC.

The gene calls are TRBV7-8 and TRBJ2-5; D is uncertain. Trimming removed 4 bases from V and 11 bases from J, with 26 bases in between. This CDR3 region has 16 residues. CDR1 is SGHVS, CDR2 FQNEAQ, per germline. CDR3 nucleotides: TGTGCCAGCAGCTCGTCCAGGTGGGCGGTTCACAATGAGCAGTACTTC. Translated: CASSSSRWAVHNEQYF.

This clonotype has at least ten counts. The CDR3 here is CASSVGQGGNEQFF. CDR3 DNA sequence: TGTGCCAGCAGTGTAGGGCAGGGCGGGAATGAGCAGTTCTTC. This rearrangement joins TRBV2 to TRBJ2-1, with D possibly being TRBD1 or TRBD2 (5 bases each). The length of the CDR3 is 14 residues. The V and J ends lost 4 bases and 7 bases respectively, with 14 bases between them. Looked up from germline, CDR1 is SNHLY and CDR2 is FYNNEI.

This sequence joins TRBV7-2 and TRBJ2-1; TRBD2 matches at 8 bases. This CDR3 contains 18 residues. Looked up from germline, CDR1 is SGHTA and CDR2 is FQGNSA. After removal of 1 base from V and 7 bases from J, the junction contained 15 bases not matched to a gene. The CDR3 spells CASSLVGWGGGRQNEQFF. The CDR3 DNA is TGTGCCAGCAGCTTAGTTGGGTGGGGCGGGGGGCGTCAAAATGAGCAGTTCTTC.

This clonotype was found many times. The J gene is TRBJ1-2, the V gene TRBV7-9; D is possibly TRBD1 (6 bases). This CDR3 contains 14 residues. V was clipped by 6 bases and J by 6 bases, with 17 bases between them. Germline lookup yields CDR1 SEHNR and CDR2 FQNEAQ (reference sequence). The CDR3: CASREAGQGNGYTF. In DNA form, the CDR3 reads TGTGCCAGCAGAGAGGCGGGGCAGGGGAATGGCTACACCTTC.

The V gene is TRBV4-3, the J gene TRBJ2-2; 7 nucleotides align to TRBD2. The CDR3 covers 16 residues. In germline, CDR1 is LGHNA, CDR2 YSLEER. The J segment lost 3 bases and the V segment lost 4 bases, leaving 8 bases of the junction unmatched. This CDR3 reads CASSLGPSGDTGELFF. The CDR3 region has the DNA TGCGCCAGCAGCCTGGGGCCAAGCGGGGACACCGGGGAGCTGTTTTTT.

This clonotype was observed a few times. J is TRBJ1-5 and V is TRBV4-1; D is undetermined. CDR3 length: 15 amino acids. CDR1 is MGHRA and CDR2 is YSYEKL in the germline V gene. V was shortened by 0 bases and J by 11 bases, with 17 bases between the two germline ends. The CDR3 sequence is CASSQDLVSLRAQHF. In DNA, the CDR3 is TGCGCCAGCAGCCAAGATCTGGTTTCGTTACGGGCCCAGCATTTT.

In its sample, this clonotype was seen a few times. V usage is TRBV12-3 or TRBV12-4 and J usage is TRBJ2-5, with 12 bases lining up with TRBD2. This CDR3 has 15 residues. The J segment lost 5 bases and the V segment lost 5 bases, leaving 6 bases of the junction unmatched. The CDR3, as DNA: TGTGCCAGCAGTCCTAGCGGGGGGGCGTATGAGACCCAGTACTTC. Translating it yields CASSPSGGAYETQYF.

This rearrangement joins TRBV7-8 to TRBJ2-4, with TRBD1 as a possible D gene (5 bases). The closer fit of TRBJ2-7 to the DNA end suggests the J call may be wrong. This CDR3 region has 13 residues. Looked up from germline, CDR1 is SGHVS and CDR2 is FQNEAQ. The CDR3 here is CASSYRKDYEQYF. CDR3 coding DNA: TGTGCCAGCAGCTACAGGAAAGACTACGAGCAGTACTTC.